This TCR beta chain was identified during a study of blood T cells in healthy people across ages. Then a second PCR, running about 7 to 11 cycles, was carried out with a sample-barcoded 5' primer and a J-beta primer mix. From the 5' RACE reads, TCRdb called clonotypes with MiXCR, one entry per CDR3 protein. The sample has 1.5 million to 2 million distinct CDR3 sequences; around 36% are singletons. This clonotype appeared a few times. The antigen remains undetermined. Its ends do not fully match the called genes, so a read error is possible. CDR1 and CDR2 from the germline V gene are SGHAT and FQNNGV. CDR3 length: 14 amino acids. The study, taken as a whole, reports: What prevented conclusive comparison of naive and antigen-experienced cells was that PBMCs were unsorted.

This sequence originates from a woman in her 30s in good health. The chain is built from TRBV11-2 and TRBJ2-5, with D tentatively TRBD1 (5 bases). Specimen: blood. The DNA for the CDR3 is TGCGCCAGCAGCTTGGAACCTAGGGGAGAGACCCAGTACTTC. It specifies CASSLEPRGETQYF.